The clone carrying this T cell receptor beta chain was recorded a few times. What it binds is not known. The data are from a study of cytomegalovirus exposure and HLA in healthy donors. Study summary: T cells numbering some 170 million yielded around 120 million unique TCR beta sequences in an earlier analysis.

Study-wide points: Solely CMV serostatus was available to characterize immune exposure.

V lost 1 base and J lost 3; bases outside the gene matches: 2. Per the germline V gene, CDR1 is SGHVS and CDR2 is FQNEAQ. The CDR3 totals 15 residues. The PCR employed 60 Vbeta primers together with 13 Jbeta primers. Clones were read by immunoSEQ multiplex PCR, and TCRdb kept only the in-frame ones, dropping some. Here the sample spans roughly 110,000 clones, roughly 71% being singletons. The specimen sequenced was PBMCs. The sequence derives from a male donor in good health and CMV-seropositive. This rearrangement joins TRBV7-8 to TRBJ1-4; 7 positions agree with TRBD1. In nucleotides, the CDR3 is TGTGCCAGCAGCTTAGATGGGACAGCTAATGAAAAACTGTTTTTT. As protein: CASSLDGTANEKLFF.